Listed below are T cell receptor beta chains from one sample, sequenced in a study of T cells in Graves' hyperthyroidism and ophthalmopathy. Each CDR3 protein gets one entry after TCRdb re-called the multiplex PCR reads with MiXCR. The sample yields a few hundred thousand distinct CDR3 sequences, 15% seen once. Material for sequencing was blood. The origin of the receptors is a woman aged 25 to 39 with Graves' hyperthyroidism. Each CDR3 is given with its conserved first and last residue. The D gene is left open where the match is weak. Only some rows state a clone size, as once, few, many or a class for expanded clones.

>TRBV5-1|.|.|TRBJ1-1
TGCGCCAGCAGAGAGGGGTTGAGCACTGAAGCTTTCTTT
CASREGLSTEAFF
>TRBV4-2|.|TRBD2|TRBJ2-3
TGTGCCAGCAGCCAAGATCGTACTAGCGGGAGGGCGCAGTATTTT
CASSQDRTSGRAQYF
>TRBV6-1|many|.|TRBJ2-5
TGTGCCAGCAGTTTAGCAGGGGCAATCGGCCCGTGGTACCAAGAGACCCAGTACTTC
CASSLAGAIGPWYQETQYF
>TRBV7-8|.|.|TRBJ1-4
TGTGCCAGCAGCCAACGATGGGGAGCCAATGAAAAACTGTTTTTT
CASSQRWGANEKLFF
>TRBV30|many|TRBD2|TRBJ2-7
TGTGCCTGGAGTATCCTAGCGGGAGTCTACGAGCAGTACTTC
CAWSILAGVYEQYF
>TRBV6-1|.|.|TRBJ1-1
TGTGCCAGCACTACAGGTACACGGAACACTGAAGCTTTCTTT
CASTTGTRNTEAFF
>TRBV5-1|.|.|TRBJ2-1
TGCGCCAGCAGCTTGGGTGGCCACTACAATGAGCAGTTCTTC
CASSLGGHYNEQFF
>TRBV15|many|.|TRBJ1-2
TGTGCCACCAGCAGAGACCTAACAGGAGGGGGACTCTATGGCTACACCTTC
CATSRDLTGGGLYGYTF
>TRBV6-9|once|.|TRBJ1-5
TGTGTCAGCAGTCATCGTTTTAGACCCCAGCATTTT
CVSSHRFRPQHF
>TRBV29-1|.|.|TRBJ1-2
TGCAGCGTTGACCTCAGCAACTATGGCTACACCTTC
CSVDLSNYGYTF
>TRBV18|few|TRBD1|TRBJ2-1
TGTGCCAGCTCACTACCGACAGGGCTTTTGGTTCGGTTCTTC
CASSLPTGLLVRFF
>TRBV29-1|few|.|TRBJ1-1
TGCAGCGTTGGCCGGGGGAGGGACACTGAAGCTTTCTTT
CSVGRGRDTEAFF
>TRBV5-1|few|TRBD2|TRBJ2-1
TGCGCCAGCAGCTTTAGGACTAGCGGGAGGGAGCGTCGCAATGAGCAGTTCTTC
CASSFRTSGRERRNEQFF
>TRBV7-9|.|TRBD1|TRBJ1-5
TGTGCCAGCAGCTTAGGGGACAGGGGAGGCAATCAGCCCCAGCATTTT
CASSLGDRGGNQPQHF
>TRBV28|.|.|TRBJ2-5
TGTGCCAGCAGCGTCGGGACTCTGCAGGAAGGGGCCCAGTACTTC
CASSVGTLQEGAQYF
>TRBV9|.|.|TRBJ2-7
TGTGCCAGCAGCGTAGGTGGTAGCGCGTCCTACGAGCAGTACTTC
CASSVGGSASYEQYF
>TRBV6-2/TRBV6-3|many|.|TRBJ1-2
TGTGCCAGCACCGCATCGGGCCGAGCTAACTATGGCTACACCTTC
CASTASGRANYGYTF
>TRBV6-4|.|.|TRBJ2-6
TGTGCCAGCAGTGACGGGTCTGGGGCCAACGTCCTGACTTTC
CASSDGSGANVLTF
>TRBV25-1|few|TRBD1|TRBJ2-5
TGTGCCAGCAGTGGATACAGGGGGCTCGGGGAGACCCAGTACTTC
CASSGYRGLGETQYF
>TRBV5-5|.|TRBD1|TRBJ2-1
TGTGCCAGCGGGGGACAGGAAGTTACCAATGAGCAGTTCTTC
CASGGQEVTNEQFF
>TRBV20-1|.|.|TRBJ2-2
TGCAGTGCTAGCCTGGGGCTGGACGGGGAGCTGTTTTTT
CSASLGLDGELFF
>TRBV24-1|.|.|TRBJ1-2
TGTGCCACCAGTGATGGGGGACCTTACTATGGCTACACCTTC
CATSDGGPYYGYTF
>TRBV3-1|many|.|TRBJ1-6
TGTGCCAGCAGCCAAGGGACCCGGGCTAAGGGTTCACCCCTCCACTTT
CASSQGTRAKGSPLHF
>TRBV5-1|many|TRBD2|TRBJ2-1
TGCGCCAGCAGCTTGGATGTCACTAGCGGGAGGCCCTACAATGAGCAGTTCTTC
CASSLDVTSGRPYNEQFF
>TRBV29-1|many|.|TRBJ1-1
TGCAGCGTTCGGGCCGCCATGAACACTGAAGCTTTCTTT
CSVRAAMNTEAFF
>TRBV3-1|many|.|TRBJ2-7
TGTGCCAGCAGCGGTAGCGGACCCTACGAGCAGTACTTC
CASSGSGPYEQYF
>TRBV24-1|many|TRBD1|TRBJ2-4
TGTGCCACCAGTGATCCCCGGCCCGGACAGGGGAAAAACATTCAGTACTTC
CATSDPRPGQGKNIQYF
>TRBV30|many|TRBD1|TRBJ2-1
TGTGCCTGGAACGACAGGGCCTATGAGCAGTTCTTC
CAWNDRAYEQFF
>TRBV5-8|few|TRBD2|TRBJ2-1
TGTGCCAGCAGCACCGGGACTAGCGGGACTCTCCCCAATGAGCAGTTCTTC
CASSTGTSGTLPNEQFF